This TCR beta chain was retrieved from a study of response to subunit inactivated influenza vaccine. This clonotype came up a few times. V trimming: 7 bases; J trimming: 1 base; junction bases outside the gene matches: 4. Germline V gives CDR1 MNHEY, CDR2 SVGAGI. The CDR3 consists of 15 residues. One entry per CDR3 protein results from TCRdb running MiXCR on the RT-PCR reads. The sample lists around 180,000 distinct CDR3 sequences, about 10% occurring once. J is TRBJ1-5 and V is TRBV6-5, with 10 bases fitting TRBD1. This receptor was taken from a middle-aged man who received an inactivated influenza vaccine. Sequencing used non-naive T cells sorted from PBMCs, obtained on the day of vaccination. CDR3 region: CASTSGQGSNQPQHF. Written as DNA, the CDR3 is TGTGCCAGCACTTCGGGACAGGGGAGCAATCAGCCCCAGCATTTT.